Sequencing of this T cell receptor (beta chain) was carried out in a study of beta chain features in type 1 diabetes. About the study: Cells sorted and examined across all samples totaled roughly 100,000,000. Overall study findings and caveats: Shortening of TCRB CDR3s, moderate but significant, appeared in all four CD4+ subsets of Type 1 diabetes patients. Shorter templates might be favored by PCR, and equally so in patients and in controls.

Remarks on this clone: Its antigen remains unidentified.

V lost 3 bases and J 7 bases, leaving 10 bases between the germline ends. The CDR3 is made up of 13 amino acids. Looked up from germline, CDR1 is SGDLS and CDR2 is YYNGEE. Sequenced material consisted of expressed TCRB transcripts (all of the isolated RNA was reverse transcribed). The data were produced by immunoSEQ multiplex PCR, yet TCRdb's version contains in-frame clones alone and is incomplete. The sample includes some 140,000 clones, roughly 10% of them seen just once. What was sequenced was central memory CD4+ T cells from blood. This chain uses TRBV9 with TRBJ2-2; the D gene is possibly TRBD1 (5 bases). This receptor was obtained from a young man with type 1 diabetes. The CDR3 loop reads CASSALDSGELFF. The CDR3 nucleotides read TGTGCCAGCAGCGCGTTAGACAGCGGGGAGCTGTTTTTT.